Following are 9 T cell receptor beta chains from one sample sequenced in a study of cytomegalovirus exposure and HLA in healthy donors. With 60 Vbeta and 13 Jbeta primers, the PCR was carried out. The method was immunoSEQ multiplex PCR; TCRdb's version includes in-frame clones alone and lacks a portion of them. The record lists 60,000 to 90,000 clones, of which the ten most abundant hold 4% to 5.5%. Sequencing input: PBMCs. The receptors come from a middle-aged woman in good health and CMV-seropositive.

The CDR3 DNA sequence: TGTGCCAGCGAACAGGGGACGGTAACCGGGGAGCTGTTTTTT. Encoded protein: CASEQGTVTGELFF. This chain connects TRBV27 to TRBJ2-2, with 7 bases matching TRBD1. Per the germline V gene, CDR1 is MNHEY and CDR2 is SMNVEV (reference sequence). With V trimmed by 8 bases and J by 5 bases, 8 bases remained unmatched. This CDR3 is built from 14 residues.

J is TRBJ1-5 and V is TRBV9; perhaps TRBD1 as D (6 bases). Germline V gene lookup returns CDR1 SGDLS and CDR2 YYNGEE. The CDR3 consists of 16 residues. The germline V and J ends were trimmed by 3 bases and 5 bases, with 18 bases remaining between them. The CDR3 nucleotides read TGTGCCAGCAGCGGTAGCGGGGGGGCCGGGGATCAGCCCCAGCATTTT. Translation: CASSGSGGAGDQPQHF. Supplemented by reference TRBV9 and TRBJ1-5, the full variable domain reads DSGVTQTPKHLITATGQRVTLRCSPRSGDLSVYWYQQSLDQGLQFLIQYYNGEERAKGNILERFSAQQFPDLHSELNLSSLELGDSALYFCASSGSGGAGDQPQHFGDGTRLSIL.

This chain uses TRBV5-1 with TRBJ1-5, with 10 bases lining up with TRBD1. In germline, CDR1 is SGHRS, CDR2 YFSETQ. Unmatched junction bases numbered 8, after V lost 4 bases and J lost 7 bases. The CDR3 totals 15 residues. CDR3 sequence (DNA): TGCGCCAGCAGCCTGACAGGGGGCGTAGGGCAGCCCCAGCATTTT. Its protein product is CASSLTGGVGQPQHF.

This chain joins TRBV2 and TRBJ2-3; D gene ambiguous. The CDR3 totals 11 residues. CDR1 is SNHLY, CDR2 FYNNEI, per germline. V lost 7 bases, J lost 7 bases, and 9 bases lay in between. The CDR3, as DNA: TGTGCCAGCATAGGAGCTTATACGCAGTATTTT. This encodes CASIGAYTQYF.

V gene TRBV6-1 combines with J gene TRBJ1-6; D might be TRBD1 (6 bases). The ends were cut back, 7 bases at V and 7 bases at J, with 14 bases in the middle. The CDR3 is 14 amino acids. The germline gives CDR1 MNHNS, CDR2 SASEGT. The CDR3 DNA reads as TGTGCCAGCACTCCGAGGGGGGGGAATTCACCCCTCCACTTT. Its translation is CASTPRGGNSPLHF.

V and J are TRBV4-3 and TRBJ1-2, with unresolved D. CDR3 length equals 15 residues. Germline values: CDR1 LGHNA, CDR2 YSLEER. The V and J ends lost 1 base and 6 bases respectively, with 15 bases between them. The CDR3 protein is CASSQVYAPRDGYTF. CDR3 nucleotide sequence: TGCGCCAGCAGCCAAGTTTATGCACCGAGGGATGGCTACACCTTC.

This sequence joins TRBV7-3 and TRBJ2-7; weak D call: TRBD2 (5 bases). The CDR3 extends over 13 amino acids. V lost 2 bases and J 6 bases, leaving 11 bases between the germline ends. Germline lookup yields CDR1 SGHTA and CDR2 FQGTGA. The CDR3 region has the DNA TGTGCCAGCAGCTTATCCTCGGGGTTCGAGCAGTACTTC. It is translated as CASSLSSGFEQYF. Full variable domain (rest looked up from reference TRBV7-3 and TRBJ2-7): GAGVSQTPSNKVTEKGKYVELRCDPISGHTALYWYRQSLGQGPEFLIYFQGTGAADDSGLPNDRFFAVRPEGSVSTLKIQRTERGDSAVYLCASSLSSGFEQYFGPGTRLTVT.

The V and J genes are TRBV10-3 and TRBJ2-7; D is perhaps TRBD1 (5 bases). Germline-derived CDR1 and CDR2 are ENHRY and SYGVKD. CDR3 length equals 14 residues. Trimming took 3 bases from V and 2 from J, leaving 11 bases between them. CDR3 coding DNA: TGTGCCATCAGTGAAGGCCAGGGTACCTACGAGCAGTACTTC. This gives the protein CAISEGQGTYEQYF.

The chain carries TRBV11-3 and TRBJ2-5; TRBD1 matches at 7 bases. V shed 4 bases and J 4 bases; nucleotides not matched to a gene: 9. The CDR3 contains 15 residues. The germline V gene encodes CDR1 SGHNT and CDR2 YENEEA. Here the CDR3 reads CASSWSTGVGETQYF. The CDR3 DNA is TGTGCCAGCAGCTGGTCTACAGGGGTGGGAGAGACCCAGTACTTC.